What follows are 17 T cell receptor beta chains derived from one specimen sequenced in a study of shared clonotypes between healthy human individuals. It was CD45RO-negative cells, positively selected for CCR7, that made up naive CD8 cells, with terminally differentiated effector memory CD45RA+ cells excluded. Sequencing used immunoSEQ multiplex PCR; TCRdb keeps in-frame clones, though not all of them. The sample lists millions of clones; about 95% were seen once. Sequences were obtained from naive CD8+ T cells sorted from blood. These receptors all stem from a man aged 18-30 years in good health.

The CDR3 spells CASSVGDYNSPLHF. The CDR3 DNA sequence: TGTGCCAGCAGTGTAGGGGACTATAATTCACCCCTCCACTTT. The chain has TRBV25-1 and TRBJ1-6; maybe TRBD1 (5 bases). V was trimmed by 4 bases and J by 3 bases, leaving 7 bases between them. The CDR3 loop spans 14 amino acids. Germline V gives CDR1 MGHDK, CDR2 SYGVNS.

V usage is TRBV5-6 and J usage is TRBJ2-3; 7 positions agree with TRBD2. J lost 0 bases, V lost 1 base, and 11 bases had no gene match. The CDR3 sequence is 18 residues long. Germline CDR1 SGHDT, CDR2 YYEEEE. The CDR3 coding sequence is TGTGCCAGCAGCTTGTCCCTGAGACTAGCCGATAGCACAGATACGCAGTATTTT. As protein: CASSLSLRLADSTDTQYF.

The chain is built from TRBV5-8 and TRBJ1-6, with 7 bases lining up with TRBD1. Germline lookup yields CDR1 SGHTS and CDR2 YDEGEE. V lost 4 bases to trimming and J lost 0 bases; unmatched junction nucleotides: 10. The CDR3 spans 18 residues. This CDR3 reads CASSDTGDKSSYNSPLHF. In nucleotides, the CDR3 is TGTGCCAGCAGCGACACAGGGGACAAGAGCTCCTATAATTCACCCCTCCACTTT. The entire variable domain, with the rest obtained from reference TRBV5-8 and TRBJ1-6, is as follows: EAGVTQSPTHLIKTRGQQATLRCSPISGHTSVYWYQQALGLGLQFLLWYDEGEERNRGNFPPRFSGRQFPNYSSELNVNALELEDSALYLCASSDTGDKSSYNSPLHFGNGTRLTVT.

The chain employs TRBV5-6 and TRBJ2-5; D is possibly TRBD1 or TRBD2 (5 bases each). Trimming removed 1 base at V and 5 bases at J, with 18 bases between. Per germline, CDR1 SGHDT and CDR2 YYEEEE. CDR3 size: 16 residues. The CDR3 DNA reads as TGTGCCAGCAGCTTGAGGGGCGGCGGGCTTAGTGAGACCCAGTACTTC. This sequence encodes CASSLRGGGLSETQYF. Together with reference TRBV5-6 and TRBJ2-5, the CDR3 gives the full variable domain: DAGVTQSPTHLIKTRGQQVTLRCSPKSGHDTVSWYQQALGQGPQFIFQYYEEEERQRGNFPDRFSGHQFPNYSSELNVNALLLGDSALYLCASSLRGGGLSETQYFGPGTRLLVL.

The gene calls are TRBV27 and TRBJ1-1; D possibly corresponds to TRBD1 (5 bases). The CDR3 loop spans 13 amino acids. V dropped 5 bases and J dropped 2 bases, with 9 bases sitting between them. Germline assignment: CDR1 MNHEY and CDR2 SMNVEV (reference sequence). CDR3 sequence (DNA): TGTGCCAGCAGTCTGGGGGATAACACTGAAGCTTTCTTT. It codes for CASSLGDNTEAFF.

This rearrangement joins TRBV7-9 to TRBJ1-2; 9 bases are a match to TRBD1. CDR1 and CDR2 from the germline V gene are SEHNR and FQNEAQ (reference sequence). This CDR3 region has 15 residues. V lost 5 bases to trimming and J lost 3 bases; unmatched junction nucleotides: 7. The chain's CDR3 is CASSDTGTGYYGYTF. The CDR3 DNA reads as TGTGCCAGCAGCGACACCGGGACAGGGTACTATGGCTACACCTTC.

The V call is TRBV30, the J call TRBJ2-5; 8 nucleotides agree with TRBD2. This CDR3 is built from 17 residues. The V gene's germline CDR1 is GTSNPN and CDR2 SVGIG (reference sequence). Losses at the gene ends were 2 bases for V and 4 bases for J; bases not matched to a gene: 15. In nucleotides, the CDR3 is TGTGCCTGGAGTCTTAGCAGCGGGGGTCCGGTGGGAGAGACCCAGTACTTC. Protein: CAWSLSSGGPVGETQYF.

The count of this clone is one. The chain links TRBV27 to TRBJ2-7; 8 nucleotides agree with TRBD1. The CDR3 sequence is 16 residues long. Germline lookup yields CDR1 MNHEY and CDR2 SMNVEV (reference sequence). J lost 2 bases, V lost 3 bases, and 9 bases had no gene match. Here the CDR3 DNA reads TGTGCCAGCAGTTTTTCACAGGGGGGATTAACCTACGAGCAGTACTTC. Translated: CASSFSQGGLTYEQYF.

Remarks on this clone: Other DNA sequences within the sample encode an identical CDR3. The gene calls are TRBV18 and TRBJ2-1; D gene uncertain. Germline V gene sequence: CDR1 KGHSH, CDR2 LQKENI. The length of the CDR3 is 14 residues. With 3 bases removed from V and 0 bases from J, the gap between germline ends came to 6 bases. The CDR3 loop reads CASSPPSSYNEQFF. CDR3 DNA: TGTGCCAGCTCACCGCCGAGCTCCTACAATGAGCAGTTCTTC.

This clone occurred once. CDR3 DNA: TGTGCCAGCAGCTTCGGTGTGCGGATGAACACTGAAGCTTTCTTT. Translated: CASSFGVRMNTEAFF. This chain joins TRBV7-9 and TRBJ1-1, with unresolved D. The CDR3 covers 15 residues. Trimming removed 3 bases from V and 0 bases from J, with 11 bases in between. From germline, CDR1 is SEHNR and CDR2 FQNEAQ (reference sequence).

This sequence joins TRBV11-2 and TRBJ1-1, with 9 positions matching TRBD1. This CDR3 spans 15 amino acids. Germline V lookup: CDR1 SGHAT, CDR2 FQNNGV. V trimming: 5 bases; J trimming: 6 bases; junction bases outside the gene matches: 10. The CDR3 is CASSTPGTGRSEAFF. The DNA for the CDR3 is TGTGCCAGCAGCACCCCCGGGACAGGGCGATCTGAAGCTTTCTTT.

This chain uses TRBV29-1 with TRBJ2-7; the D gene is possibly TRBD2 (6 bases). The germline V gene has CDR1 SQVTM and CDR2 ANQGSEA. V was shortened by 5 bases and J by 2 bases, with 13 bases between the two germline ends. There are 13 residues in the CDR3. The CDR3: CSVSGPVTYEQYF. CDR3 nucleotide sequence: TGCAGCGTTAGCGGGCCGGTGACCTACGAGCAGTACTTC.

The chain uses TRBV2 and TRBJ1-2, with no clear D. CDR1 and CDR2 from the germline V gene are SNHLY and FYNNEI. The V end was cut by 2 bases, the J end by 6 bases, with 4 bases between. The CDR3 length is 11 residues. In DNA, the CDR3 is TGTGCCAGCAGTGAACAGAATGGCTACACCTTC. Its protein is CASSEQNGYTF.

About this clone itself: Other DNA variants within this sample encode the same CDR3. The chain employs TRBV29-1 and TRBJ1-1, with D uncertain. Trimming removed 7 bases at V and 0 bases at J, with 12 bases between. Per germline, CDR1 SQVTM and CDR2 ANQGSEA. The CDR3 runs to 13 residues. The CDR3 loop is CSAGGEMNTEAFF. The CDR3 DNA reads TGCAGCGCCGGCGGGGAAATGAACACTGAAGCTTTCTTT.

The chain uses TRBV2 and TRBJ2-2, with unresolved D. CDR1 is SNHLY and CDR2 is FYNNEI in the germline V gene. The CDR3 has 15 residues. V was cut by 5 bases and J by 3 bases, with 13 bases left in between. CDR3 nucleotides: TGTGCCAGCAGTTTACCTGGACGGGACACCGGGGAGCTGTTTTTT. Its translation: CASSLPGRDTGELFF.

The rearrangement links TRBV29-1 to TRBJ2-7; possibly TRBD1 for D (5 bases). Trimming shortened V by 1 base and J by 0 bases, and 10 bases separated the two germline ends. The germline V gene encodes CDR1 SQVTM and CDR2 ANQGSEA. This CDR3 is 14 amino acids long. The CDR3 sequence is CSVEGLGASYEQYF. CDR3 DNA sequence: TGCAGCGTTGAAGGTCTAGGGGCCTCCTACGAGCAGTACTTC.

The chain joins TRBV4-1 to TRBJ2-7, with 7 bases fitting TRBD1. After removal of 1 base from V and 2 bases from J, the junction contained 5 bases not matched to a gene. CDR3 length: 15 amino acids. Germline V gene data show CDR1 as MGHRA and CDR2 as YSYEKL. The CDR3, as DNA: TGCGCCAGCAGCCAAGTAGAGGGGGCCCCCTACGAGCAGTACTTC. It codes for CASSQVEGAPYEQYF.